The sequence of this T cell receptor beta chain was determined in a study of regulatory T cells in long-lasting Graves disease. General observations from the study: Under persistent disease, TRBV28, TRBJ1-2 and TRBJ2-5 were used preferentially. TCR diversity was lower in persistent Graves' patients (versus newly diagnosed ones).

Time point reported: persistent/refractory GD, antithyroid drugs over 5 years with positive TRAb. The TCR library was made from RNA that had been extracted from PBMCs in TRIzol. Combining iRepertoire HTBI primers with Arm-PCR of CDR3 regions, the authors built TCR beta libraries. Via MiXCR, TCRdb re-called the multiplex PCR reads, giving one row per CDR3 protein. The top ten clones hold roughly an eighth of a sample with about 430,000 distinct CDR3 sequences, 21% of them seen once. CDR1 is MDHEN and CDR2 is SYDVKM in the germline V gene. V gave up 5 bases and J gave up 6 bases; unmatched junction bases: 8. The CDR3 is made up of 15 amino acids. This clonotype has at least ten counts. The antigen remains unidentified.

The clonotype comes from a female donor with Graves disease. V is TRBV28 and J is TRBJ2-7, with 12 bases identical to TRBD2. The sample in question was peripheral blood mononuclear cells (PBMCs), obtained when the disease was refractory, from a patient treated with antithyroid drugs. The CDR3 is CASSRTSGNFGEQYF. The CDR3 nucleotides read TGTGCCAGCAGTCGGACTAGCGGGAATTTTGGCGAGCAGTACTTC.